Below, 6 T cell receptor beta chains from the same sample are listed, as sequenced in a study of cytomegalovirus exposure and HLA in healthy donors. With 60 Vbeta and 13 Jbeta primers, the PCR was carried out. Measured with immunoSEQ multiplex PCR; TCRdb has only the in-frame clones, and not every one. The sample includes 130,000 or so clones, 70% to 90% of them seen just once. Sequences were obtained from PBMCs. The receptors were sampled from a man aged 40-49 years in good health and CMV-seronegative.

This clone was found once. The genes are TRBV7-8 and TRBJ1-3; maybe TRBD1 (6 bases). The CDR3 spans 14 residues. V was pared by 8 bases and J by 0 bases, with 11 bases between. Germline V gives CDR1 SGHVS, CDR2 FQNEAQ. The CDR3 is CASQQGFSGNTIYF. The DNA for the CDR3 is TGTGCCAGCCAACAGGGATTCTCTGGAAACACCATATATTTT.

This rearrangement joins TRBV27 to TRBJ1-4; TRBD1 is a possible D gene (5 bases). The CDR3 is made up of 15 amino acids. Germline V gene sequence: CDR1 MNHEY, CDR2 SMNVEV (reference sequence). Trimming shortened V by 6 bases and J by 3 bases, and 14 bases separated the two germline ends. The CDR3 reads CASSSQGLPNEKLFF. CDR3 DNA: TGTGCCAGCAGCTCCCAGGGTCTACCTAATGAAAAACTGTTTTTT.

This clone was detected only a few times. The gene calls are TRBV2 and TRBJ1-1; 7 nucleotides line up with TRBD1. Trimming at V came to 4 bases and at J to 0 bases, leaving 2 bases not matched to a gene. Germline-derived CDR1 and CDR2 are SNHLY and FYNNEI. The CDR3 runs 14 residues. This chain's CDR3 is CASSATGMNTEAFF. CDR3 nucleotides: TGTGCCAGCAGTGCGACAGGGATGAACACTGAAGCTTTCTTT.

CDR3 DNA sequence: TGTGCCAGCAGCCCAGGGACCCTAGGACTAGCGGGGGAGACCCAGTACTTC. Its translation is CASSPGTLGLAGETQYF. The gene calls are TRBV11-3 and TRBJ2-5; 12 positions match TRBD2. V gave up 5 bases and J gave up 5 bases; unmatched junction bases: 12. Germline CDR1 is SGHNT and CDR2 is YENEEA. This CDR3 spans 17 amino acids.

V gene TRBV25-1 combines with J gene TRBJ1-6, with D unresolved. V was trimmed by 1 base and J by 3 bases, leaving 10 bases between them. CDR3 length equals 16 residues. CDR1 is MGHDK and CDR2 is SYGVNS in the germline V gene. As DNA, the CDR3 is TGTGCCAGCAGTGAATCTAGGACTTACTATAATTCACCCCTCCACTTT. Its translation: CASSESRTYYNSPLHF. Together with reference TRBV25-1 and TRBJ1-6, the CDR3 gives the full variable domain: EADIYQTPRYLVIGTGKKITLECSQTMGHDKMYWYQQDPGMELHLIHYSYGVNSTEKGDLSSESTVSRIRTEHFPLTLESARPSHTSQYLCASSESRTYYNSPLHFGNGTRLTVT.

CDR3 coding DNA: TGTGCCAGTACCTACTCTATGAACACTGAAGCTTTCTTT. Amino acid sequence: CASTYSMNTEAFF. The chain carries TRBV19 and TRBJ1-1; D unresolved. Trimming removed 7 bases from V and 0 bases from J, with 9 bases in between. The CDR3 runs to 13 residues. CDR1 is LNHDA and CDR2 is SQIVND in the germline V gene (reference sequence).